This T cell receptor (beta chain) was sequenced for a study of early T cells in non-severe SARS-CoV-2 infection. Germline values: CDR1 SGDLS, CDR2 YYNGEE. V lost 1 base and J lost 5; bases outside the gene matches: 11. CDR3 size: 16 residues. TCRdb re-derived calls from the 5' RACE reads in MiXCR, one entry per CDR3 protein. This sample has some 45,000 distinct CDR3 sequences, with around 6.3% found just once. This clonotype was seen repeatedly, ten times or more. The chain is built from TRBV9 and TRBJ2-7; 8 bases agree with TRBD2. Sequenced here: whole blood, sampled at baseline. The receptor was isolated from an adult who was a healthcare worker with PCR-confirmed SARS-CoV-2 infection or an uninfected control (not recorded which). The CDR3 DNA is TGTGCCAGCAGCGTATCACTAGCGGCGGCCTATGACGAGCAGTACTTC. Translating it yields CASSVSLAAAYDEQYF.